This TCR beta chain came from a study of graft-versus-host responses after intestinal transplantation. Clones were sequenced by immunoSEQ multiplex PCR, and TCRdb holds only the in-frame ones, with some missing. The table lists under 95,000 clones, about nine tenths of them singletons. As to this clone: Its target is not known.

The input for sequencing was unstimulated CD4+ T cells sorted from spleen or lymph node cells, taken before transplant. This receptor was taken from a human donor who was the organ donor for an intestinal transplant.

CDR3 residues: CASSEVRNTEAFF. The DNA of the CDR3 is TGTGCCAGCAGTGAGGTCAGAAACACTGAAGCTTTCTTT. V and J are TRBV2 and TRBJ1-1; unclear D gene. The germline CDR1 and CDR2 sequences are SNHLY and FYNNEI. The CDR3 has 13 amino acids. The ends were cut back, 3 bases at V and 2 bases at J, with 7 bases in the middle.